This T cell receptor (beta chain) was captured in a study of human T cells and chemical hapten exposure. Noted time point: patch test 1, 2 weeks after DPC sensitization. Treatment denoted: therapeutic diphenylcyclopropenone sensitization with weekly scalp DPC. This clonotype was counted a few times. Unique molecular identifiers were linked by the library to individual cDNA molecules. Each CDR3 protein gets one entry after TCRdb re-called the RACE reads with MiXCR. This table holds roughly 180,000 distinct CDR3 sequences, more than 20% found once. The sample was whole blood, taken in connection with sensitization to the hapten diphenylcyclopropenone (DPC). The TCR originated in a woman aged 45 to 65 with alopecia areata. Some clones in this sample may be carry-over from other donors' samples.

CDR3 protein: CATGRTSVEQYF. The CDR3 region has the DNA TGTGCCACCGGGCGAACTAGCGTCGAGCAGTACTTC. J is TRBJ2-7 and V is TRBV15; TRBD2 agrees at 7 bases. Germline values: CDR1 LNHNV, CDR2 YYDKDF (reference sequence). V was pared by 8 bases and J by 6 bases, with 7 bases of the junction left unmatched. The CDR3 contains 12 residues.